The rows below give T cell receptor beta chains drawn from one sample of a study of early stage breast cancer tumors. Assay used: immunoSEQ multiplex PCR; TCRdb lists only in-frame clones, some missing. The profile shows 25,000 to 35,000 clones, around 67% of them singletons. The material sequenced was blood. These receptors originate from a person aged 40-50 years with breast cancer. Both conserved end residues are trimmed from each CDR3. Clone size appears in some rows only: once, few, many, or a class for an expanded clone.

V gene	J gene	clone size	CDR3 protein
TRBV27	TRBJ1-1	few	ASSTLGAGGTEAF
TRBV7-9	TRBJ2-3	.	ASSFSGGGTDTQY
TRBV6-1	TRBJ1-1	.	ASTVRYRNTEAF
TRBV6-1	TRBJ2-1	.	ASSSILYNEQF
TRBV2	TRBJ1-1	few	ASGSDNMNTEAF
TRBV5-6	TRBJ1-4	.	ASSPGTHNEKLF
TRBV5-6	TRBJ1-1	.	ASSPLWGGKGNTEAF
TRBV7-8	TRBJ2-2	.	ASSLSGANTGELF
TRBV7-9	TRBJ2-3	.	ASSFEPDTQY
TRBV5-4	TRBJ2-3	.	ASSPLIGGTDTQY
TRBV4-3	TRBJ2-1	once	ASSRDAGPGKEQF
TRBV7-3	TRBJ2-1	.	ASGSGFLDEQF
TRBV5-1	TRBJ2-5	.	ASSLDRGRETQY
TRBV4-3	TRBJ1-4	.	ASSQDVKGHSGEKLF
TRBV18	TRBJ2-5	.	ASSETSGSYQETQY